The present TCR beta chain was sequenced within a study of T-cell reconstitution after alpha-beta-depleted transplantation in children listed by TCRdb under 2016. About the study as a whole: T-cell immune reconstitution after TCRalphabeta/CD19-depleted allogeneic hematopoietic cell transplantation in children was quantitatively tracked in the study by means of TCR repertoire profiling. Overall study results and their limits: Over the following months the frequencies of hyperexpanded clones went down, and after one year T-cell counts and TCRbeta diversity were mostly credited to newly produced T cells. The apparently early recovery of alphabetaT-cell counts about two months after transplant reportedly depended on only several hundred rapidly expanded clones that came from non-depleted graft cells. In some patients, the high TCRbeta diversity seen at day 60 was put down to recipient T cells and intrathymic progenitors that had survived conditioning.

The library was obtained by PCR. Data came from an Illumina HiSeq 2500. Molecular barcoding was employed in the preparation of TCR libraries, with unique molecular identifiers being used to normalize TCRbeta repertoire quantification. TCRdb itself trimmed the public reads at Q25 with fastp, ran MiXCR and retained productive beta chains. Under each unique CDR3 protein, matching rows form one entry showing the most common genes and DNA. The sample contains 200,000 or so distinct CDR3 sequences, 6.6% of them found a single time. The ten top clones hold 5.5% to 6.5% of the sample. CDR1 and CDR2 (LGHNA, YNFKEQ) derive from the germline V gene. Trimming removed 0 bases from V and 4 bases from J, leaving 4 bases between the germline ends. Inclusive of the bounding cysteine and phenylalanine, the CDR3 is 12 residues long. The only DNA kept is the CDR3, 36 bases in frame from the first base. This clonotype was counted at least ten times. The antigen it binds to is not known. No per-base quality is available; no much larger clone lies one base away.

The sample's treatment or condition label, decoded: allogeneic hematopoietic cell transplantation with graft depleted of TCRalphabeta T cells and CD19 B cells. The children who served as transplant recipients had been given grafts of TCRalphabeta/CD19-depleted allogeneic hematopoietic cells. This sequence uses TRBV4-2 and TRBJ2-7; the D gene is unclear. The sample was PBMCs, taken before TCRalphabeta/CD19-depleted stem cell transplant. This receptor was obtained from a boy younger than 10 with acute lymphoblastic leukemia, due to receive a stem cell transplant. CDR3 loop: CASSQDAYEQYF. The DNA sequence is as follows: TGTGCCAGCAGCCAAGATGCGTACGAGCAGTACTTC.